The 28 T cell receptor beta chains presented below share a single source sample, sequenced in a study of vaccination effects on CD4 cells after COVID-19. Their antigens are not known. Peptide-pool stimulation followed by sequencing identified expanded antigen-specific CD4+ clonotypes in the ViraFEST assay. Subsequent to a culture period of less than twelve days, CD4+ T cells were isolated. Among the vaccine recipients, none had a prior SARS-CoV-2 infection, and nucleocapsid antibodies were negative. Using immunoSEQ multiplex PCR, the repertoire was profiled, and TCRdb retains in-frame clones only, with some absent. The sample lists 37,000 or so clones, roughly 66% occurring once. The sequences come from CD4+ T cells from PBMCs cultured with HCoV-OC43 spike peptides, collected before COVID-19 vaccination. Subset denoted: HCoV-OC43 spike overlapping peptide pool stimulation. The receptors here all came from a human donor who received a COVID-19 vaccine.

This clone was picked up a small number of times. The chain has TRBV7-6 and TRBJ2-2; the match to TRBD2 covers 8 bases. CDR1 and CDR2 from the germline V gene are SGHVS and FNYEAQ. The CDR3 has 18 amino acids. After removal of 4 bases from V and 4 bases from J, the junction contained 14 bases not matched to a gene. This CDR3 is CASSSRSGGGGSTGELFF. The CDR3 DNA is TGTGCCAGCAGCTCCCGATCCGGGGGCGGGGGGAGCACCGGGGAGCTGTTTTTT.

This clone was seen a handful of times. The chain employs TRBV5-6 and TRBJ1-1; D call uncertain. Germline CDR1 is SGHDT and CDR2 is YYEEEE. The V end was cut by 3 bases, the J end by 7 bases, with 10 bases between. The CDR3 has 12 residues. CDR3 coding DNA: TGTGCCAGCAGCTACGACGGAAGTGAAGCTTTCTTT. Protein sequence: CASSYDGSEAFF.

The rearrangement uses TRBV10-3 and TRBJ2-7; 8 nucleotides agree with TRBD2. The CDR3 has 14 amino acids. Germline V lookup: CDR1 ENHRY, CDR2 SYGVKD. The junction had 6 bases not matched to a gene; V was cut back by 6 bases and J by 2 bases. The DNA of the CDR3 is TGTGCCATCAGGGGTAGCGGGACCCCCTACGAGCAGTACTTC. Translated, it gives CAIRGSGTPYEQYF.

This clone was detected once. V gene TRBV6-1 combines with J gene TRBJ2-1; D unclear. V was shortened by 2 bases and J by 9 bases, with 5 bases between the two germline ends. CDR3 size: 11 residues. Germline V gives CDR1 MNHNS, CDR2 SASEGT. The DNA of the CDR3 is TGTGCCAGCAGTGAATTGGTTGAGCAGTTCTTC. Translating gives CASSELVEQFF.

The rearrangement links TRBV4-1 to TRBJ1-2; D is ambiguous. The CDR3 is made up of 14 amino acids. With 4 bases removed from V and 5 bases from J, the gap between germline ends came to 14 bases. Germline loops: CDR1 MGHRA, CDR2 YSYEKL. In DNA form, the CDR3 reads TGCGCCAGCAGCCCCGATTTCGGTGGGTATGGCTACACCTTC. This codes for CASSPDFGGYGYTF.

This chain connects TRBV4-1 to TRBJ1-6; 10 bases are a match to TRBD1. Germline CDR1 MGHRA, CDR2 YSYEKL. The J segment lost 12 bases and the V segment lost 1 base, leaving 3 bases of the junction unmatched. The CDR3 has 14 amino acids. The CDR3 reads CASSQVGTGVPLHF. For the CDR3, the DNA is TGCGCCAGCAGCCAAGTTGGGACAGGGGTACCCCTCCACTTT.

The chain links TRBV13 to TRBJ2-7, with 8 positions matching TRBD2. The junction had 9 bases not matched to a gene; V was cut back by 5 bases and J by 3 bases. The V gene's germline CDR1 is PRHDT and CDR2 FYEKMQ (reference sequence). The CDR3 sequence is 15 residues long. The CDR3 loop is CASSAAAGGFYEQYF. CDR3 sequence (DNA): TGTGCCAGCAGCGCGGCGGCGGGGGGTTTCTACGAGCAGTACTTC.

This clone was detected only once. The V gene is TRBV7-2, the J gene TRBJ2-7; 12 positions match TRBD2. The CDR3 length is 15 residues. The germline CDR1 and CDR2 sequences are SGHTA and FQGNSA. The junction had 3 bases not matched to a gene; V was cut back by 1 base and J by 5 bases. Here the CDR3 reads CASSLVGLAGNEQYF. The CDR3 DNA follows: TGTGCCAGCAGCTTAGTAGGACTAGCGGGGAACGAGCAGTACTTC.

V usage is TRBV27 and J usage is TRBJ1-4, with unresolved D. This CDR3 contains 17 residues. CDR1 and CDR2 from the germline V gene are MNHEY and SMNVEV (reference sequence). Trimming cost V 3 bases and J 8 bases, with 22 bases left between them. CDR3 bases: TGTGCCAGCAGTTTTTTTTCGATACGGGGTGTTGGAGAAAAACTGTTTTTT. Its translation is CASSFFSIRGVGEKLFF.

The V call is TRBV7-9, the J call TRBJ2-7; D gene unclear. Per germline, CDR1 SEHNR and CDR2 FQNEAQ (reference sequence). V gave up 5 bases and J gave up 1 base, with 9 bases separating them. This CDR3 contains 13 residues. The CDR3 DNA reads TGTGCCAGCAGCGCCGTTTGGTCCTACGAGCAGTACTTC. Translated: CASSAVWSYEQYF.

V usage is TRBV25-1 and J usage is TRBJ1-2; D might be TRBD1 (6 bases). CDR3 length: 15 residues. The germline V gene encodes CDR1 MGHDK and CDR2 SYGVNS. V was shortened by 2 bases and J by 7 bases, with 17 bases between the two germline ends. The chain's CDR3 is CASSEGDRPRAGYTF. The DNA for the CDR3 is TGTGCCAGCAGTGAAGGCGACAGGCCTCGAGCTGGCTACACCTTC.

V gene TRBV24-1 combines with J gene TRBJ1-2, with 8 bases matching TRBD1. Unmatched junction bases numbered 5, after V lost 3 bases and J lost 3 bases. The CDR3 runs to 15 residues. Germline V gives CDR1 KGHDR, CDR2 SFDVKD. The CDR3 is CATSDADRGHYGYTF. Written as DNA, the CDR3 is TGTGCCACCAGTGATGCCGACAGGGGACACTATGGCTACACCTTC.

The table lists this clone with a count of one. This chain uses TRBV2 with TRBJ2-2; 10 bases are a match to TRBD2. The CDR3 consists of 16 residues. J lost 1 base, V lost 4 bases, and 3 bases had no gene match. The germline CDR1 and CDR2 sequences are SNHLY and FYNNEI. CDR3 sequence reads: CASSARLAGNTGELFF. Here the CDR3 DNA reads TGTGCCAGCAGTGCTAGACTAGCGGGGAACACCGGGGAGCTGTTTTTT.

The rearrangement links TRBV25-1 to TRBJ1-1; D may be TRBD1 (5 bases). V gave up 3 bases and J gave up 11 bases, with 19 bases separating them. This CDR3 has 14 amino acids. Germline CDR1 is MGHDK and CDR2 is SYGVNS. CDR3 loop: CASSDFGRDGLAFF. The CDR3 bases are TGTGCCAGCAGTGATTTTGGCAGGGATGGGTTGGCTTTCTTT.

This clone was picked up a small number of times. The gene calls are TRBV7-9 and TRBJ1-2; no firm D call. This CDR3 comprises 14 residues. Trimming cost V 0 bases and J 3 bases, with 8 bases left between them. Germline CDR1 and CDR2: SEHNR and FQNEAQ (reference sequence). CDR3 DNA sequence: TGTGCCAGCAGCTTAGCTCCGGGGTACTATGGCTACACCTTC. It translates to CASSLAPGYYGYTF.

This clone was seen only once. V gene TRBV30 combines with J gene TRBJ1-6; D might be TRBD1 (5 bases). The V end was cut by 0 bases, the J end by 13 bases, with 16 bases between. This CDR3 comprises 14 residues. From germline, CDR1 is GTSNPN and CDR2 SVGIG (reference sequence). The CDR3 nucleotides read TGTGCCTGGAGTGTACGAGGGGTAGCTGGGCCCCTCCACTTT. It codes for CAWSVRGVAGPLHF.

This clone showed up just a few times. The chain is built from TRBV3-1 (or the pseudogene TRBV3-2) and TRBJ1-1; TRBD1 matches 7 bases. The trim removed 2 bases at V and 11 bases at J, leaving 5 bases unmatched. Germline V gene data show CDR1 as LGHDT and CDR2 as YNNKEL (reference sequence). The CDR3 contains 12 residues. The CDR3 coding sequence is TGTGCCAGCAGCCAACCGACAGGGTCTGCTTTCTTT. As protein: CASSQPTGSAFF.

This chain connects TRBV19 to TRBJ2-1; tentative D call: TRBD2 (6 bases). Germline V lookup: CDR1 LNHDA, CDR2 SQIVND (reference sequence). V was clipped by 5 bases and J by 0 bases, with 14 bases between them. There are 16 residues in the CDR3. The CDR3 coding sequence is TGTGCCAGTAGTTTGTTGTCGACTAGCTCCTACAATGAGCAGTTCTTC. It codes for CASSLLSTSSYNEQFF.

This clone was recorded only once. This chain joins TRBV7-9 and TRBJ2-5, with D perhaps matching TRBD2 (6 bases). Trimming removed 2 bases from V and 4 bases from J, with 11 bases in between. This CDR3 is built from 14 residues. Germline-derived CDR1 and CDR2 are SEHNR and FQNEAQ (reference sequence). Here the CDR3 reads CASSLSLGGETQYF. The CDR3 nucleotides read TGTGCCAGCAGCTTATCCTTGGGGGGAGAGACCCAGTACTTC.

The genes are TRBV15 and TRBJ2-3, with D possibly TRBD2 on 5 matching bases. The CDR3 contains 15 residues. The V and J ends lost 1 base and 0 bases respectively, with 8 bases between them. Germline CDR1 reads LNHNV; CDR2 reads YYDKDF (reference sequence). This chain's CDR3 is CATSRGRGSTDTQYF. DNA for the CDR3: TGTGCCACCAGCAGAGGCCGCGGGAGCACAGATACGCAGTATTTT. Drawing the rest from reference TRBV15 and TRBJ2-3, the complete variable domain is DAMVIQNPRYQVTQFGKPVTLSCSQTLNHNVMYWYQQKSSQAPKLLFHYYDKDFNNEADTPDNFQSRRPNTSFCFLDIRSPGLGDTAMYLCATSRGRGSTDTQYFGPGTRLTVL.

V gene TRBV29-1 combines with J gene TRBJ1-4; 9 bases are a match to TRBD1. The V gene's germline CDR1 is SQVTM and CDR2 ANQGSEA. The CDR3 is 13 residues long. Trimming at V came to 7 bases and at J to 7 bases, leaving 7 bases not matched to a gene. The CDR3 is CSAQQGASEKLFF. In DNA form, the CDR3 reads TGCAGCGCCCAACAGGGGGCGAGTGAAAAACTGTTTTTT.

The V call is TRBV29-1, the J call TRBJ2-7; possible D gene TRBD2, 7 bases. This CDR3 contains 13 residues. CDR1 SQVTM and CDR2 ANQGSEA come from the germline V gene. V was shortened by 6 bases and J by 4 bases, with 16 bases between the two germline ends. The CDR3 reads CSVSHGGRYEQYF. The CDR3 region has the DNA TGCAGCGTCTCACACGGGGGGCGATACGAGCAGTACTTC.

CDR3 protein: CSVEGGITGTSGSISYNEQFF. The CDR3 DNA follows: TGCAGCGTTGAGGGAGGCATAACCGGGACTAGCGGGAGCATCTCCTACAATGAGCAGTTCTTC. This rearrangement joins TRBV29-1 to TRBJ2-1; 14 bases are shared with TRBD2. Germline values: CDR1 SQVTM, CDR2 ANQGSEA. The CDR3 consists of 21 residues. With V trimmed by 3 bases and J by 0 bases, 16 bases remained unmatched.

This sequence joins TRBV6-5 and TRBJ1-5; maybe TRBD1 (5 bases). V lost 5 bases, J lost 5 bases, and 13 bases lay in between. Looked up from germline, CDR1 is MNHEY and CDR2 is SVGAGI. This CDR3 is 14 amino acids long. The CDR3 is CASSRQGEDQPQHF. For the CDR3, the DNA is TGTGCCAGCAGTCGTCAGGGAGAGGATCAGCCCCAGCATTTT.

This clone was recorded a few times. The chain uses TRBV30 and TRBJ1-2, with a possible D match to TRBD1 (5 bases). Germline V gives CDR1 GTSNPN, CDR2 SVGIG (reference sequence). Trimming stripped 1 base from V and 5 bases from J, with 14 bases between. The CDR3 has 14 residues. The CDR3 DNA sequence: TGTGCCTGGAGTGACCCCCGGAAGGGGTATGGCTACACCTTC. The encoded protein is CAWSDPRKGYGYTF.

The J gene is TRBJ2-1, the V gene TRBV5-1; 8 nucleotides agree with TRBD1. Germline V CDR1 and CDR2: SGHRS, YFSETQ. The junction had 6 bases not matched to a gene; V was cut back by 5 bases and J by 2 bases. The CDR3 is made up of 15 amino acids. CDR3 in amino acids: CASSSGQGPYNEQFF. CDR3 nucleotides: TGCGCCAGCAGTTCTGGACAGGGTCCCTACAATGAGCAGTTCTTC. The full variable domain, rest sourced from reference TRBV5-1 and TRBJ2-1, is KAGVTQTPRYLIKTRGQQVTLSCSPISGHRSVSWYQQTPGQGLQFLFEYFSETQRNKGNFPGRFSGRQFSNSRSEMNVSTLELGDSALYLCASSSGQGPYNEQFFGPGTRLTVL.

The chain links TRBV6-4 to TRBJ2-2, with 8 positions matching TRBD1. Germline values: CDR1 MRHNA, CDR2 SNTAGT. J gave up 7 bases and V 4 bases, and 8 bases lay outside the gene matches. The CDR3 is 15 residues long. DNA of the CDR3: TGTGCCAGCAGTGTGGCAGGGGGCGCAAGCGGGGAGCTGTTTTTT. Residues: CASSVAGGASGELFF.

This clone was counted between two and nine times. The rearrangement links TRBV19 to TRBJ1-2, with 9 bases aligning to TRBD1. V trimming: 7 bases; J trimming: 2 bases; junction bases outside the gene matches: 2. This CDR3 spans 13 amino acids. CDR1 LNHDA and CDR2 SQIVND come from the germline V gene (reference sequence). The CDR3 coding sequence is TGTGCCAGTACCGACAGGGGGAACTATGGCTACACCTTC. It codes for CASTDRGNYGYTF.